This TCR beta chain was observed in a study of T cells in localized non-small cell lung cancer. The germline V gene has CDR1 SGHAT and CDR2 FQNNGV. There are 16 residues in the CDR3. The J segment lost 5 bases and the V segment lost 8 bases, leaving 15 bases of the junction unmatched. Libraries were prepared by immunoSEQ multiplex PCR; TCRdb keeps only in-frame clonotypes and omits some of them. Here the sample spans around 100,000 clones, about 91% being singletons. Overall study findings and caveats: For the top 100 tumor clones, a median about 50 also appeared in adjacent lung. Peak T cell clonality was found in uninvolved adjacent lung, exceeding tumor. It remains possible that heterogeneity exists, since only one tumor region was sequenced.

For this clone: Its antigen is not known.

The specimen was peripheral blood, collected before any cancer treatment. The TCR comes from a man aged 40-75 years with stage I squamous cell lung carcinoma. The chain employs TRBV11-2 and TRBJ2-1; 7 bases align to TRBD2. Written as DNA, the CDR3 is TGTGCCAGCTCCCACCTTCGGGGGGTTTCCAACAATGAGCAGTTCTTC. This sequence encodes CASSHLRGVSNNEQFF.